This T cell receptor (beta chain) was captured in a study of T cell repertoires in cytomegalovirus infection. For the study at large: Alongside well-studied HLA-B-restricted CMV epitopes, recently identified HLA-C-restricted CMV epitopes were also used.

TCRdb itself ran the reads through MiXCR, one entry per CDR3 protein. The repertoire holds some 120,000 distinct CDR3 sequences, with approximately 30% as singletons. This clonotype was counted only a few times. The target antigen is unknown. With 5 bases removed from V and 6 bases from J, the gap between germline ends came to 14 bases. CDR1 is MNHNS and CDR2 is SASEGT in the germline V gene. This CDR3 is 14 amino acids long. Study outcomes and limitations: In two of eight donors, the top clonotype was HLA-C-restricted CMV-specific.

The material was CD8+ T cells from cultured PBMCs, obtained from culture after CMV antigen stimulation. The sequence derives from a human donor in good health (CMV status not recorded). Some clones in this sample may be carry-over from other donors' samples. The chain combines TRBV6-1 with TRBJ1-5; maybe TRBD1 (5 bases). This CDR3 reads CASSLQVDVQPQHF. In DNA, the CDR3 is TGTGCCAGCAGTCTACAGGTGGATGTTCAGCCCCAGCATTTT.